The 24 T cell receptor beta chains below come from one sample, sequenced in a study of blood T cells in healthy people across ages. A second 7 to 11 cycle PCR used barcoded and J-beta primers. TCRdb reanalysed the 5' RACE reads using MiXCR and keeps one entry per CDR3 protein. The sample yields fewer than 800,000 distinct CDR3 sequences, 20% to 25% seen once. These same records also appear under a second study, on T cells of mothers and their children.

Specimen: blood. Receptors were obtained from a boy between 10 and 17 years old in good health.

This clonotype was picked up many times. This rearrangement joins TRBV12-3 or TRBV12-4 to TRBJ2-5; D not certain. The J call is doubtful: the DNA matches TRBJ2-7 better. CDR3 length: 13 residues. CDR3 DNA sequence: TGTGCCAGCAGTCCCGCCCTGAGTTACGAGCAGTACTTC. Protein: CASSPALSYEQYF.

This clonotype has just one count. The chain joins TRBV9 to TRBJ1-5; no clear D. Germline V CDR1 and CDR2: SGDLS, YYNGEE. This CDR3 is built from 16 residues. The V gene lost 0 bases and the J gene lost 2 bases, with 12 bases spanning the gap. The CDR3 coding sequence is TGTGCCAGCAGCGTAGGCCCGGCCGGGGGCAATCAGCCCCAGCATTTT. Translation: CASSVGPAGGNQPQHF. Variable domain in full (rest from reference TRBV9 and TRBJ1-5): DSGVTQTPKHLITATGQRVTLRCSPRSGDLSVYWYQQSLDQGLQFLIQYYNGEERAKGNILERFSAQQFPDLHSELNLSSLELGDSALYFCASSVGPAGGNQPQHFGDGTRLSIL.

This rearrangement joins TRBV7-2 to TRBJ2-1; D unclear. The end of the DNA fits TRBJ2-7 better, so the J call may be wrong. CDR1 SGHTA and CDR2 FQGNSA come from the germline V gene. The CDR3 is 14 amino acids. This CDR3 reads CASSLEWGNYEQYF. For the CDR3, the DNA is TGTGCCAGCAGCTTAGAATGGGGAAACTACGAGCAGTACTTC.

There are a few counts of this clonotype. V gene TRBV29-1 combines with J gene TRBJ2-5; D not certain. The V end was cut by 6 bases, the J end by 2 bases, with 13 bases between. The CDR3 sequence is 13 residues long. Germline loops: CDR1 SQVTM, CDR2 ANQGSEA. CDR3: CSVVRLLQETQYF. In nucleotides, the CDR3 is TGCAGCGTGGTGAGACTCCTTCAAGAGACCCAGTACTTC.

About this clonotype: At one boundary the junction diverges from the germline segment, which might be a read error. For the CDR3, the DNA is TGTAGTGCTAGACCCCAGATTGCGGGAGGCCCAGATACGCAGTATTTT. This encodes CSARPQIAGGPDTQYF. The chain recombines TRBV20-1 with TRBJ2-3; 8 bases agree with TRBD2. Germline values: CDR1 DFQATT, CDR2 SNEGSKA (reference sequence). The CDR3 sequence is 16 residues long.

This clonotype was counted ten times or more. The CDR3 reads CASSQGSPQETQYF. In DNA form, the CDR3 reads TGCGCCAGCAGCCAAGGGTCCCCCCAAGAGACCCAGTACTTC. The chain is built from TRBV4-1 and TRBJ2-5, with D unresolved. CDR3 length: 14 residues. Germline values: CDR1 MGHRA, CDR2 YSYEKL. V lost 1 base and J lost 1, with 7 bases in between.

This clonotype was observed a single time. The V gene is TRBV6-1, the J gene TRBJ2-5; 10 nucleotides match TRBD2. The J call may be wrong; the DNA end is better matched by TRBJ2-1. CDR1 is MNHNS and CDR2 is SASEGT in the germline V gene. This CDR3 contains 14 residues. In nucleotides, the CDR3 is TGTGCCAGCACCATAGTAGCGGGAGGCGATGAGCAGTTCTTC. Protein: CASTIVAGGDEQFF.

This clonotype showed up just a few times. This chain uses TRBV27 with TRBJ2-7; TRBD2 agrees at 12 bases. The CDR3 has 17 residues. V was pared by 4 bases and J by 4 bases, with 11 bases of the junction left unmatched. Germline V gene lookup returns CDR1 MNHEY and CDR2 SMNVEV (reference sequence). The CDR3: CASSSGTSGSRGYEQYF. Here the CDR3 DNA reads TGTGCCAGCAGTTCAGGGACTAGCGGGTCCCGTGGGTACGAGCAGTACTTC.

CDR3 protein: CSARGTSGSETQYF. In nucleotides, the CDR3 is TGCAGTGCTAGAGGGACTAGCGGGAGTGAGACCCAGTACTTC. The chain combines TRBV20-1 with TRBJ2-5, with TRBD2 identical over 13 bases. V lost 1 base, J lost 5 bases, and 1 base stayed unmatched. CDR1 and CDR2 (germline): DFQATT, SNEGSKA (reference sequence). This CDR3 has 14 residues.

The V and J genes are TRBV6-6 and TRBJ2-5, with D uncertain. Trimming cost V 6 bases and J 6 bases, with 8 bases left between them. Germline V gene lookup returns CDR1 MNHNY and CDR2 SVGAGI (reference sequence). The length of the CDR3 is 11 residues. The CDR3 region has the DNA TGTGCCAGCAGCTCCGGCCAGACCCAGTACTTC. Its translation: CASSSGQTQYF.

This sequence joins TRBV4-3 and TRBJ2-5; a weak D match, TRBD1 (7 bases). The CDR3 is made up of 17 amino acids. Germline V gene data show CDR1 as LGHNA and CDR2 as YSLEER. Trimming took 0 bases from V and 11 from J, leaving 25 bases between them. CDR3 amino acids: CASSQDSGGRGAGEQYF. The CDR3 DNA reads TGCGCCAGCAGCCAAGATAGTGGGGGCAGGGGGGCTGGTGAGCAGTACTTC.

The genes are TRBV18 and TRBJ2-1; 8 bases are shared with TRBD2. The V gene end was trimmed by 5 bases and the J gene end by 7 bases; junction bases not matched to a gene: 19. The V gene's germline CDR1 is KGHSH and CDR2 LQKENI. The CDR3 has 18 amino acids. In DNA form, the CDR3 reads TGTGCCAGCTCAACGGGACAAGGAGCGGGAGTGAGTTTAAATGAGCAGTTCTTC. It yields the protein CASSTGQGAGVSLNEQFF.

The CDR3 here is CSVGPRLNTGELFF. DNA of the CDR3: TGCAGCGTTGGTCCTAGGTTGAACACCGGGGAGCTGTTTTTT. V and J are TRBV29-1 and TRBJ2-2; D ambiguous. Trimming took 4 bases from V and 1 from J, leaving 10 bases between them. The V gene's germline CDR1 is SQVTM and CDR2 ANQGSEA. The CDR3 loop spans 14 amino acids.

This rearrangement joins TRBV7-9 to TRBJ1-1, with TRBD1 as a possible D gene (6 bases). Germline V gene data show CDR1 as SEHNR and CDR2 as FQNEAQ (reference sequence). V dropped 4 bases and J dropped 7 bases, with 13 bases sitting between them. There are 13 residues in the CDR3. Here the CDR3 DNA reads TGTGCCAGCAGCTGGTCAGGGGAGAATGAAGCTTTCTTT. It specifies CASSWSGENEAFF.

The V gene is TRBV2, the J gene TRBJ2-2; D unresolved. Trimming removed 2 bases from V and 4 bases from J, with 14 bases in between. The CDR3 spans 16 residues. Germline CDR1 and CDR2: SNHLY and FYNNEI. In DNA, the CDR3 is TGTGCCAGCAGTGAACTTAGGGTATGGAGCACCGGGGAGCTGTTTTTT. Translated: CASSELRVWSTGELFF.

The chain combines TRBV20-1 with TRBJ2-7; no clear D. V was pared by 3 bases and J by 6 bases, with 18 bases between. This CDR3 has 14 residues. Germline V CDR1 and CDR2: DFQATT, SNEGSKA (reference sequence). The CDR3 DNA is TGCAGTGCTAGTGCTGCGGCGGCCAGTCCCGAGCAGTACTTC. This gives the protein CSASAAAASPEQYF.

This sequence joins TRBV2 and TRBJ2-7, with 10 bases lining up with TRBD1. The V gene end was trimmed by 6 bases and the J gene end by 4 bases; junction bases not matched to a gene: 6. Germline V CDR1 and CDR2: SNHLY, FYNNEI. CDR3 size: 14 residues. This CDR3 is CASSGDRGAYEQYF. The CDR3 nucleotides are TGTGCCAGCAGCGGGGACAGGGGAGCGTACGAGCAGTACTTC.

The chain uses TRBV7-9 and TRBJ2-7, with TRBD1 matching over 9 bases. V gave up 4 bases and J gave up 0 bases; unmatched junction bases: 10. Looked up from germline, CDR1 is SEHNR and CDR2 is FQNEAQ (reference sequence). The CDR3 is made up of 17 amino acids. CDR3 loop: CASSSAGQGISSYEQYF. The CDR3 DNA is TGTGCCAGCAGCTCGGCCGGACAGGGGATAAGCTCCTACGAGCAGTACTTC. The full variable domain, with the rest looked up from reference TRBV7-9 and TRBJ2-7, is DTGVSQNPRHKITKRGQNVTFRCDPISEHNRLYWYRQTLGQGPEFLTYFQNEAQLEKSRLLSDRFSAERPKGSFSTLEIQRTEQGDSAMYLCASSSAGQGISSYEQYFGPGTRLTVT.

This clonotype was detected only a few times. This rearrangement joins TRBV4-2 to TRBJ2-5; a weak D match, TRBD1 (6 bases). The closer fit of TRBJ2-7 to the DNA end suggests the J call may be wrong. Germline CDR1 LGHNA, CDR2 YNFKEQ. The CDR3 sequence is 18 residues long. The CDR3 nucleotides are TGTGCCAGCAGCCAGAGGTCTGATCTAGCACAGGGCTCCTACGAGCAGTACTTC. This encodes CASSQRSDLAQGSYEQYF.

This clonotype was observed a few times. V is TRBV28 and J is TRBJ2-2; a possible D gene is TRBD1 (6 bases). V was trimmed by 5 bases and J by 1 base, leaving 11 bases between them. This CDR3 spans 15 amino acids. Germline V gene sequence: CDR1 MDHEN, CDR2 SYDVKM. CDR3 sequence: CASSPRTENTGELFF. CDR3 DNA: TGTGCCAGCAGTCCCCGGACAGAGAACACCGGGGAGCTGTTTTTT.

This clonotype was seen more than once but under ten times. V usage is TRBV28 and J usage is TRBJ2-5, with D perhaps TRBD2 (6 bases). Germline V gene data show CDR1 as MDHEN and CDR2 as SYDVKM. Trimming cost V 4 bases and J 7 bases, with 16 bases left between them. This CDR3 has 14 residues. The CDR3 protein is CASSSGGKDGTQYF. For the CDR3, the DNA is TGTGCCAGCAGTTCCGGCGGGAAGGACGGGACCCAGTACTTC.

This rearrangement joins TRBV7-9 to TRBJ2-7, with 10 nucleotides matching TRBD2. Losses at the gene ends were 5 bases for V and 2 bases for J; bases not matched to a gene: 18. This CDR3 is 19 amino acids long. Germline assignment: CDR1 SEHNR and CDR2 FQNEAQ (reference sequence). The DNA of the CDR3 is TGTGCCAGCAGCACCCGGACCCCCCTAGCGGGAGAAGGGGCCTACGAGCAGTACTTC. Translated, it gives CASSTRTPLAGEGAYEQYF.

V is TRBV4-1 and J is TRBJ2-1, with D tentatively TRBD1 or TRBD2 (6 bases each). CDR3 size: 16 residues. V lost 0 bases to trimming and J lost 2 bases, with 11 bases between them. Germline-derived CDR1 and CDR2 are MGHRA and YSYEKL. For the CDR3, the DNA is TGCGCCAGCAGCCAAGATCCGGGGGCCCCCTACAATGAGCAGTTCTTC. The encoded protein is CASSQDPGAPYNEQFF.

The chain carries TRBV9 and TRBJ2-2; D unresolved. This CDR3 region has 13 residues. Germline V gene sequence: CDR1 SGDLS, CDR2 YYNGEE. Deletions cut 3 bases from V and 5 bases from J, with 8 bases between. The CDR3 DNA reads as TGTGCCAGCAGCGCCAGCGCGACCGGGGAGCTGTTTTTT. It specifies CASSASATGELFF. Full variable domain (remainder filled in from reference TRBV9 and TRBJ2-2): DSGVTQTPKHLITATGQRVTLRCSPRSGDLSVYWYQQSLDQGLQFLIQYYNGEERAKGNILERFSAQQFPDLHSELNLSSLELGDSALYFCASSASATGELFFGEGSRLTVL.